One sample yielded the 13 T cell receptor beta chains listed below, sequenced in a study of post-analysis software for immune sequencing data. General study points: Four to six TRBV segments appeared more often in patients than in controls, and TRBV5-6, TRBV5-1 and TRBV20-1 were among these.

These receptors' targets are unknown. Unique molecular identifiers were carried by the TCR beta cDNA libraries. TCRdb recomputed calls from the PCR reads with MiXCR, one row per CDR3 protein. Among about 810,000 distinct CDR3 sequences listed, about 50% were seen once. Material: blood. The source is a girl aged 10-17 years with multiple sclerosis.

A remark on this clonotype: An end of the junction does not agree with germline; a read error may underlie this. The chain links TRBV9 to TRBJ2-1, with D possibly TRBD2 on 5 matching bases. Germline values: CDR1 SGDLS, CDR2 YYNGEE. The CDR3 extends over 15 amino acids. The CDR3 nucleotides are TGTTCCAGCAGCGTAGCGAAGGGCCCCTACAATGAGCAGTTCTTC. Its translation is CSSSVAKGPYNEQFF.

This clonotype occurred once. The chain has TRBV6-6 and TRBJ1-4; 8 positions agree with TRBD1. V shed 4 bases and J 4 bases; nucleotides not matched to a gene: 2. The germline CDR1 and CDR2 sequences are MNHNY and SVGAGI (reference sequence). This CDR3 contains 14 residues. Here the CDR3 reads CASSWTGFNEKLFF. CDR3 DNA: TGTGCCAGCAGTTGGACAGGGTTTAATGAAAAACTGTTTTTT.

The chain recombines TRBV28 with TRBJ2-7; D might be TRBD2 (5 bases). The CDR3 is 16 amino acids. V lost 5 bases and J 2 bases, leaving 19 bases between the germline ends. Germline assignment: CDR1 MDHEN and CDR2 SYDVKM. The DNA of the CDR3 is TGTGCCAGCAGTCACCTAGGGAGCGGTTTCACCTACGAGCAGTACTTC. This sequence encodes CASSHLGSGFTYEQYF.

V gene TRBV20-1 combines with J gene TRBJ2-4, with TRBD2 matching 9 bases. The end of the DNA aligns better with TRBJ2-7, so the J call may be wrong. Germline V lookup: CDR1 DFQATT, CDR2 SNEGSKA (reference sequence). The CDR3 spans 16 residues. The CDR3 nucleotides are TGCAGTGCTAGCGATGGCCGAAAGGGACTAGCTTACGAGCAGTACTTC. Translated, it gives CSASDGRKGLAYEQYF.

The rearrangement joins TRBV3-1 to TRBJ2-1, with D tentatively TRBD1 or TRBD2 (6 bases each). The V gene's germline CDR1 is LGHDT and CDR2 YNNKEL (reference sequence). Trimming removed 6 bases at V and 12 bases at J, with 18 bases between. This CDR3 is built from 13 residues. CDR3 nucleotide sequence: TGTGCCAGCAGGAGGGGGGAAAACTCGGGGCAGTTCTTC. Residues: CASRRGENSGQFF.

The genes are TRBV15 and TRBJ2-7, with 7 bases that match TRBD1. V lost 4 bases to trimming and J lost 2 bases; unmatched junction nucleotides: 5. The CDR3 length is 14 residues. CDR1 and CDR2 (germline): LNHNV, YYDKDF (reference sequence). The CDR3 nucleotides read TGTGCCACCAGCAACTGGGGACAGCCCTACGAGCAGTACTTC. This gives the protein CATSNWGQPYEQYF.

The chain has TRBV20-1 and TRBJ2-1, with TRBD2 matching 9 bases. Trimming cost V 0 bases and J 4 bases; bases outside gene matches: 7. Germline CDR1 and CDR2: DFQATT and SNEGSKA (reference sequence). The CDR3 consists of 16 residues. The CDR3 sequence is CSARDHSSGDYNEQFF. Here the CDR3 DNA reads TGCAGTGCTAGAGATCATTCTAGCGGGGATTACAATGAGCAGTTCTTC.

This clonotype was seen a few times. The CDR3 sequence is CASSLGGFQPQHF. In DNA form, the CDR3 reads TGTGCCAGCAGTTTAGGAGGGTTTCAGCCCCAGCATTTT. The rearrangement joins TRBV12-3 or TRBV12-4 to TRBJ1-5; no firm D call. The length of the CDR3 is 13 residues. V gave up 1 base and J gave up 6 bases, with 7 bases separating them.

To note about this clonotype: A junction boundary mismatches the germline segment, possibly from a read error. This chain connects TRBV9 to TRBJ1-4; no clear D. The length of the CDR3 is 17 residues. The germline CDR1 and CDR2 sequences are SGDLS and YYNGEE. CDR3 DNA: TGTGCCGGCAGCTTAGACGCCCGAGTTGCAACTAATGAAAAACTGTTTTTT. Translation: CAGSLDARVATNEKLFF.

The chain carries TRBV7-2 and TRBJ2-3; the D is unclear. CDR3 length equals 14 residues. V dropped 3 bases and J dropped 2 bases, with 9 bases sitting between them. CDR1 and CDR2 (germline): SGHTA, FQGNSA. The DNA for the CDR3 is TGTGCCAGCAGCTTGGGCAGGACCACAGATACGCAGTATTTT. It yields the protein CASSLGRTTDTQYF.

This rearrangement joins TRBV7-3 to TRBJ2-5; 7 bases fit TRBD1. Near its end, the DNA agrees better with TRBJ2-7, so the J call may be wrong. In germline, CDR1 is SGHTA, CDR2 FQGTGA. CDR3 length equals 17 residues. The CDR3 spells CASSLIENDRAPYEQYF. Written as DNA, the CDR3 is TGTGCCAGCAGCTTAATAGAGAACGACAGGGCCCCCTACGAGCAGTACTTC.

This clonotype has just a few counts. The rearrangement joins TRBV20-1 to TRBJ2-7; TRBD2 might be the D (5 bases). Trimming took off 3 bases at V and 4 bases at J, with 10 bases between the two ends. The CDR3 covers 12 residues. CDR1 and CDR2 (germline): DFQATT, SNEGSKA (reference sequence). CDR3 amino acids: CSASPGNYEQYF. The CDR3 DNA is TGCAGTGCTAGTCCGGGAAATTACGAGCAGTACTTC.

This clonotype was detected a few times. The chain recombines TRBV9 with TRBJ2-5; TRBD2 matches 8 bases. The germline gives CDR1 SGDLS, CDR2 YYNGEE. The trim removed 4 bases at V and 11 bases at J, leaving 10 bases unmatched. This CDR3 has 13 amino acids. The CDR3 is CASSLYGTSEQYF. The CDR3 coding sequence is TGTGCCAGCAGCCTATATGGGACTAGTGAGCAGTACTTC.